This entry features one T cell receptor beta chain sequence. The CDR3 covers 15 residues. The germline V gene has CDR1 SEHNR and CDR2 FQNEAQ (reference sequence). Trimming took off 1 base at V and 10 bases at J, with 17 bases between the two ends. Survey-level immunoSEQ sequencing profiled the TCR beta repertoire. Assay used: immunoSEQ multiplex PCR; TCRdb lists only in-frame clones, some missing. There are approximately 50,000 clones in the sample; about 92% occur only once, and roughly 10% lies in the top ten. The receptor comes from a man in his forties with rheumatoid arthritis. The sample comprised PBMCs. The rearrangement links TRBV7-9 to TRBJ2-1, with D perhaps TRBD2 (6 bases). DNA for the CDR3: TGTGCCAGCAGCTTAGTCCGGGGTGAGCGGGTGGAGCAGTTCTTC. This sequence encodes CASSLVRGERVEQFF.